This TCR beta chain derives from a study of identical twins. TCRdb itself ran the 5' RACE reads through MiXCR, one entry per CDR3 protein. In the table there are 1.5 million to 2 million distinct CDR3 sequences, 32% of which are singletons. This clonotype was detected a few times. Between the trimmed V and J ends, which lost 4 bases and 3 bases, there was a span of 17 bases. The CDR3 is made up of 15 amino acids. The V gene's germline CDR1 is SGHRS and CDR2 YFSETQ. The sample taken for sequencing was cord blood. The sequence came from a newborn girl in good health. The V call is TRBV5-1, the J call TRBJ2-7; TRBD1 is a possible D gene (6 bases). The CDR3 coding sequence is TGCGCCAGCAGCGGGAGTCCAGGGGCGGACTACGAGCAGTACTTC. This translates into CASSGSPGADYEQYF. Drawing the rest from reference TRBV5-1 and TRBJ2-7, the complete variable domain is KAGVTQTPRYLIKTRGQQVTLSCSPISGHRSVSWYQQTPGQGLQFLFEYFSETQRNKGNFPGRFSGRQFSNSRSEMNVSTLELGDSALYLCASSGSPGADYEQYFGPGTRLTVT.